This T cell receptor beta chain was recovered during a study of OX40 agonist ivuxolimab in advanced cancers. Study-level results: Expanded clones were, on average, more numerous among CD8+ T cells than CD4+. Partial responders at 0.1-3.0 mg/kg had among the lowest clonal expansion.

This clone was observed a single time. Its target is not known. Only in-frame clones appear in the TCRdb table, and some are missing; sequencing was by immunoSEQ multiplex PCR. The sample carries about 69,000 clones, 91% recorded once. The sampling schedule covered blood at baseline, cycle 4 day 1, and cycle 7 day 1. Trimming removed 3 bases at V and 0 bases at J, with 8 bases between. The CDR3 contains 14 residues. Germline lookup yields CDR1 SGDLS and CDR2 YYNGEE. The material sequenced was CD4+ or CD8+ T cells sorted from blood, taken in a trial of the OX40 agonist ivuxolimab. This sequence originates from an adult with an advanced solid tumor such as melanoma, head and neck, liver or kidney cancer. The rearrangement uses TRBV9 and TRBJ2-3, with a weak D call TRBD2 (5 bases). CDR3 in DNA: TGTGCCAGCAGCGGGAGCGGAAGCACAGATACGCAGTATTTT. This sequence encodes CASSGSGSTDTQYF.